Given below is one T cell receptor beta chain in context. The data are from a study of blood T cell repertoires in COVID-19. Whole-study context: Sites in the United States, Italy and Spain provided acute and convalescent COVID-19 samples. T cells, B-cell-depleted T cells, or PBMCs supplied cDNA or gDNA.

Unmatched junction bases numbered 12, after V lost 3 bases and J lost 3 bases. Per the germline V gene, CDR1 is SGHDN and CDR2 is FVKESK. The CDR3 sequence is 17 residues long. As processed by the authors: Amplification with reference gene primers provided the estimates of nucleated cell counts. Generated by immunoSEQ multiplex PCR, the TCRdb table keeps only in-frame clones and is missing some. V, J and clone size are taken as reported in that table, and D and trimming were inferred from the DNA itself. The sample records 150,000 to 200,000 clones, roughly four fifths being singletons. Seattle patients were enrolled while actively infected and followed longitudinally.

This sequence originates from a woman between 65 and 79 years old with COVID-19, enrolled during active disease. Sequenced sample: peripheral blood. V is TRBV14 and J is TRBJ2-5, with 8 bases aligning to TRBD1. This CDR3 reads CASSQHRGTNLKETQYF. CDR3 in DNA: TGTGCCAGCAGCCAGCACAGGGGGACGAATCTCAAAGAGACCCAGTACTTC.